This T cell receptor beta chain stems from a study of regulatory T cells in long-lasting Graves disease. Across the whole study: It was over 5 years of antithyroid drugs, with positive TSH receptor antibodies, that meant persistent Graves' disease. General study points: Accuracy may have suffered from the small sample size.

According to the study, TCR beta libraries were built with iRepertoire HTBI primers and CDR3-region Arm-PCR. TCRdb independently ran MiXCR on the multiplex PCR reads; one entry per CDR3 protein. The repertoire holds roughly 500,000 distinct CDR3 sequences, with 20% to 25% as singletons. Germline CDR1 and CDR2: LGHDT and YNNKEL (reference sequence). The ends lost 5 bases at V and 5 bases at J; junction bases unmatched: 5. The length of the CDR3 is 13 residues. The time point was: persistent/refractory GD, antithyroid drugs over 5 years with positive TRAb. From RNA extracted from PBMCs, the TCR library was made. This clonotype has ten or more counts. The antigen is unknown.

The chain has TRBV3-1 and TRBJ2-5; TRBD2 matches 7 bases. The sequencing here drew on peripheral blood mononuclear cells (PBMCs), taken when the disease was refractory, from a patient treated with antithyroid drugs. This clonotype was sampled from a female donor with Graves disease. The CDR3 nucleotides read TGTGCCAGCAGCAAGACTAGCTGGGAGACCCAGTACTTC. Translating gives CASSKTSWETQYF.